This T cell receptor (beta chain) was recovered during a study of cytomegalovirus exposure and HLA in healthy donors. The J segment lost 5 bases and the V segment lost 0 bases, leaving 12 bases of the junction unmatched. The CDR3 runs 16 residues. Germline loops: CDR1 GTSNPN, CDR2 SVGIG (reference sequence). PCR involved 60 Vbeta and 13 Jbeta primers. Profiling relied on immunoSEQ multiplex PCR, and the TCRdb table lists in-frame clones only, not all of them. This table holds nearly 100,000 clones, about a tenth found once. Notes on this clone: Antigen unknown.

Study results and caveats: The listing of 150 to 200 TCR beta chains classed them as cytomegalovirus-associated. In a later analysis, HLA-C alleles had the fewest associated TCRs, DRB1 alleles the most.

The source of this sequence is a middle-aged man in good health and CMV-seropositive. The chain employs TRBV30 and TRBJ2-5, with TRBD1 matching 7 bases. The sample comprised PBMCs. CDR3 sequence: CAWSVQRQGPGETQYF. The CDR3 region has the DNA TGTGCCTGGAGTGTCCAGCGACAGGGACCCGGTGAGACCCAGTACTTC.